Following are 27 T cell receptor beta chains from one sample sequenced in a study of blood T cell repertoires in COVID-19. Profiling relied on immunoSEQ multiplex PCR, and the TCRdb table lists in-frame clones only, not all of them. The repertoire holds a few hundred thousand clones, with approximately 86% as singletons. The sequenced sample was peripheral blood. The source of these receptors is a woman between 65 and 79 years old with COVID-19, enrolled during active disease.

The CDR3 DNA reads as TGTGCCAGCAGCTTAGTGTTGGCTCTGAACACTGAAGCTTTCTTT. It encodes CASSLVLALNTEAFF. The chain employs TRBV7-9 and TRBJ1-1; D call uncertain. The CDR3 runs 15 residues. Per germline, CDR1 SEHNR and CDR2 FQNEAQ (reference sequence). V shed 1 base and J shed 0 bases, with 9 bases lying between them.

The genes are TRBV12-3 or TRBV12-4 and TRBJ1-2; 11 bases are shared with TRBD1. The CDR3 loop spans 13 amino acids. Trimming cost V 7 bases and J 7 bases; bases outside gene matches: 5. CDR3 in amino acids: CASKWTGGFGYTF. The CDR3 nucleotides are TGTGCCAGCAAGTGGACAGGGGGCTTTGGCTACACCTTC.

The rearrangement joins TRBV27 to TRBJ1-3; 7 bases fit TRBD1. Per the germline V gene, CDR1 is MNHEY and CDR2 is SMNVEV (reference sequence). Unmatched junction bases numbered 5, after V lost 6 bases and J lost 3 bases. There are 14 residues in the CDR3. The CDR3 DNA is TGTGCCAGCAGGCGCAGGGGGAATGGAAACACCATATATTTT. It yields the protein CASRRRGNGNTIYF.

The chain carries TRBV6-2 or TRBV6-3 and TRBJ2-1, with TRBD2 matching 8 bases. V was clipped by 5 bases and J by 7 bases; unmatched bases: 13. The CDR3 runs 16 residues. Germline CDR1 reads MNHEY; CDR2 reads SVGEGT. The CDR3 nucleotides are TGTGCCAGCAGTAGCCGGGCGGGGGGCCGGGGTAATGAGCAGTTCTTC. It is translated as CASSSRAGGRGNEQFF.

The V gene is TRBV5-4, the J gene TRBJ2-1, with TRBD1 as a possible D gene (6 bases). V was trimmed by 4 bases and J by 8 bases, leaving 13 bases between them. Germline CDR1 SGHNT, CDR2 YYREEE (reference sequence). The CDR3 contains 13 residues. The CDR3 sequence: CASSPDRLDEQFF. The CDR3 DNA reads TGTGCCAGCAGCCCCGACAGGCTCGATGAGCAGTTCTTC.

The chain employs TRBV13 and TRBJ2-7, with D maybe TRBD1 (5 bases). CDR1 is PRHDT and CDR2 is FYEKMQ in the germline V gene (reference sequence). Trimming cost V 7 bases and J 0 bases, with 10 bases left between them. The CDR3 is made up of 13 amino acids. The CDR3 here is CASNQRGSYEQYF. The CDR3 region has the DNA TGTGCCAGCAACCAAAGGGGCTCCTACGAGCAGTACTTC. Drawing the rest from reference TRBV13 and TRBJ2-7, the complete variable domain is AAGVIQSPRHLIKEKRETATLKCYPIPRHDTVYWYQQGPGQDPQFLISFYEKMQSDKGSIPDRFSAQQFSDYHSELNMSSLELGDSALYFCASNQRGSYEQYFGPGTRLTVT.

This clone was seen a handful of times. V is TRBV3-1 (or the pseudogene TRBV3-2) and J is TRBJ2-1; 8 positions match TRBD1. Unmatched junction bases numbered 6, after V lost 1 base and J lost 7 bases. The CDR3 spans 15 residues. Germline V gives CDR1 LGHDT, CDR2 YNNKEL (reference sequence). The chain's CDR3 is CASSQVAGGGNEQFF. The CDR3 region has the DNA TGTGCCAGCAGCCAAGTGGCAGGGGGCGGGAATGAGCAGTTCTTC.

This clone was seen only once. The rearrangement uses TRBV29-1 and TRBJ2-3; 10 bases match TRBD1. The CDR3 extends over 13 amino acids. The germline CDR1 and CDR2 sequences are SQVTM and ANQGSEA. V lost 6 bases and J lost 5; bases outside the gene matches: 5. The chain's CDR3 is CSVGWTGGDTQYF. DNA for the CDR3: TGCAGCGTGGGCTGGACAGGGGGAGATACGCAGTATTTT.

This chain uses TRBV5-8 with TRBJ1-5, with D perhaps matching TRBD1 (6 bases). Trimming stripped 3 bases from V and 11 bases from J, with 15 bases between. Per germline, CDR1 SGHTS and CDR2 YDEGEE. The length of the CDR3 is 13 residues. This CDR3 reads CASSWTGGWAQHF. The CDR3 coding sequence is TGTGCCAGCAGCTGGACGGGGGGCTGGGCCCAGCATTTT.

The CDR3, as DNA: TGTGCCAGCAAAACACAGGGGAACACTGAAGCTTTCTTT. Residues: CASKTQGNTEAFF. The chain uses TRBV7-9 and TRBJ1-1, with D possibly being TRBD1 (6 bases). V shed 7 bases and J shed 1 base, with 10 bases lying between them. Germline loops: CDR1 SEHNR, CDR2 FQNEAQ (reference sequence). The CDR3 extends over 13 amino acids. The full variable domain, completed using reference TRBV7-9 and TRBJ1-1, is DTGVSQNPRHKITKRGQNVTFRCDPISEHNRLYWYRQTLGQGPEFLTYFQNEAQLEKSRLLSDRFSAERPKGSFSTLEIQRTEQGDSAMYLCASKTQGNTEAFFGQGTRLTVV.

The chain combines TRBV7-7 with TRBJ2-5; D possibly corresponds to TRBD1 (5 bases). Trimming removed 4 bases from V and 4 bases from J, with 16 bases in between. This CDR3 contains 15 residues. The V gene's germline CDR1 is SSHAT and CDR2 FNYEAQ (reference sequence). The CDR3 spells CASSSFRKRGETQYF. The CDR3 bases are TGTGCCAGCAGCTCCTTCAGGAAAAGGGGAGAGACCCAGTACTTC. The full variable domain, with the rest looked up from reference TRBV7-7 and TRBJ2-5, is GAGVSQSPRYKVTKRGQDVTLRCDPISSHATLYWYQQALGQGPEFLTYFNYEAQPDKSGLPSDRFSAERPEGSISTLTIQRTEQRDSAMYRCASSSFRKRGETQYFGPGTRLLVL.

The rearrangement uses TRBV7-9 and TRBJ1-1; D gene uncertain. CDR1 is SEHNR and CDR2 is FQNEAQ in the germline V gene (reference sequence). Trimming cost V 5 bases and J 1 base, with 8 bases left between them. The CDR3 is 13 residues long. Here the CDR3 reads CASSPEGNTEAFF. The CDR3 region has the DNA TGTGCCAGCAGCCCCGAGGGGAACACTGAAGCTTTCTTT.

This CDR3 is CASSIGTGGSYEQYF. DNA for the CDR3: TGTGCCAGTAGTATAGGTACAGGGGGTTCCTACGAGCAGTACTTC. This rearrangement joins TRBV19 to TRBJ2-7; TRBD1 matches 8 bases. CDR3 size: 15 residues. V trimming: 1 base; J trimming: 1 base; junction bases outside the gene matches: 3. Germline CDR1 is LNHDA and CDR2 is SQIVND (reference sequence).

This chain links TRBV5-6 with TRBJ2-7; a possible D gene is TRBD2 (5 bases). The CDR3 spans 15 residues. V lost 2 bases and J lost 3, with 15 bases in between. CDR1 is SGHDT, CDR2 YYEEEE, per germline. The CDR3: CASSFTGFKDYEQYF. In DNA, the CDR3 is TGTGCCAGCAGCTTTACGGGATTTAAGGACTACGAGCAGTACTTC.

The CDR3 region is CASKKRGGQSLFWESTDTQYF. The CDR3 DNA reads TGCGCCAGCAAAAAAAGAGGGGGACAGTCGCTATTTTGGGAGAGCACAGATACGCAGTATTTT. The rearrangement links TRBV10-1 to TRBJ2-3, with 7 bases that match TRBD1. The V gene's germline CDR1 is WNHNN and CDR2 SYGVQD (reference sequence). The CDR3 has 21 residues. V was pared by 7 bases and J by 0 bases, with 25 bases of the junction left unmatched.

V and J are TRBV3-1 (or the pseudogene TRBV3-2) and TRBJ2-5, with D tentatively TRBD1 (5 bases). With 2 bases removed from V and 3 bases from J, the gap between germline ends came to 7 bases. Germline V gene lookup returns CDR1 LGHDT and CDR2 YNNKEL (reference sequence). The CDR3 length is 13 residues. CDR3 DNA sequence: TGTGCCAGCAGCCAAAACAGGAAAGAGACCCAGTACTTC. This translates into CASSQNRKETQYF.

The CDR3 DNA follows: TGTGCCAGTAGTGAGCAGGGGGCAGACAGCTATGGCTACACCTTC. Translation gives CASSEQGADSYGYTF. The rearrangement uses TRBV19 and TRBJ1-2; TRBD1 matches at 8 bases. This CDR3 is 15 amino acids long. CDR1 and CDR2 from the germline V gene are LNHDA and SQIVND (reference sequence). The J segment lost 4 bases and the V segment lost 5 bases, leaving 9 bases of the junction unmatched.

The gene calls are TRBV10-3 and TRBJ2-7; tentatively, D is TRBD1 (7 bases). The CDR3 sequence is 13 residues long. Germline V CDR1 and CDR2: ENHRY, SYGVKD. Between the trimmed V and J ends, which lost 9 bases and 4 bases, there was a span of 16 bases. The DNA for the CDR3 is TGTGCCATGGGGGAGGACAGGCGTTACGAGCAGTACTTC. Translated: CAMGEDRRYEQYF.

The V gene is TRBV4-1, the J gene TRBJ2-7; 8 bases fit TRBD1. The CDR3 sequence is 16 residues long. With 4 bases clipped from V and 4 bases from J, the junction kept 12 bases outside the gene matches. The germline gives CDR1 MGHRA, CDR2 YSYEKL. In DNA form, the CDR3 reads TGCGCCAGCAGCCCAGGACAGGGTAGGACCATTTACGAGCAGTACTTC. Protein: CASSPGQGRTIYEQYF.

Here the CDR3 DNA reads TGTGCCATCAAGGGACCGGGGCAGGGAGGAGATGGCTACACCTTC. Translating gives CAIKGPGQGGDGYTF. The gene calls are TRBV10-3 and TRBJ1-2, with a tentative D call TRBD1 (5 bases). Looked up from germline, CDR1 is ENHRY and CDR2 is SYGVKD. The V end was cut by 7 bases, the J end by 6 bases, with 21 bases between. The CDR3 is made up of 15 amino acids.

The chain combines TRBV9 with TRBJ1-5, with D perhaps matching TRBD1 (5 bases). V lost 4 bases and J lost 2, with 13 bases in between. CDR3 size: 15 residues. Germline V gives CDR1 SGDLS, CDR2 YYNGEE. The CDR3 nucleotides read TGTGCCAGCAGCCCGAGCGGGGGGGGCAATCAGCCCCAGCATTTT. As protein: CASSPSGGGNQPQHF.

The chain links TRBV5-1 to TRBJ2-1; D is perhaps TRBD2 (7 bases). This CDR3 is built from 18 residues. V lost 2 bases to trimming and J lost 7 bases, with 25 bases between them. CDR1 SGHRS and CDR2 YFSETQ come from the germline V gene. The CDR3 protein is CASSFSPIGGGPGNEQFF. The CDR3 nucleotides read TGCGCCAGCAGCTTTTCCCCAATAGGGGGGGGGCCGGGGAATGAGCAGTTCTTC.

V usage is TRBV3-1 (or the pseudogene TRBV3-2) and J usage is TRBJ1-1; TRBD1 agrees at 11 bases. The germline gives CDR1 LGHDT, CDR2 YNNKEL (reference sequence). This CDR3 has 16 residues. V trimming: 2 bases; J trimming: 1 base; junction bases outside the gene matches: 3. The CDR3 protein is CASSQMGQGGNTEAFF. CDR3 nucleotides: TGTGCCAGCAGCCAAATGGGACAGGGGGGGAACACTGAAGCTTTCTTT.

The chain couples TRBV7-2 to TRBJ2-5; D gene unclear. Trimming left V 1 base short and J 6 bases short, with 15 bases between. Germline assignment: CDR1 SGHTA and CDR2 FQGNSA. This CDR3 has 15 residues. The CDR3: CASSLVSPELQTQYF. DNA for the CDR3: TGTGCCAGCAGCTTAGTTAGCCCTGAATTACAGACCCAGTACTTC.

The chain uses TRBV5-1 and TRBJ2-5, with a weak D call TRBD2 (6 bases). Germline V lookup: CDR1 SGHRS, CDR2 YFSETQ. Trimming pared 2 bases from V and 5 bases from J, leaving 16 bases between. CDR3 length: 15 residues. CDR3 amino acids: CASSFTTRGWETQYF. For the CDR3, the DNA is TGCGCCAGCAGCTTCACGACCCGGGGGTGGGAGACCCAGTACTTC.

A single count supports this clone. The chain uses TRBV18 and TRBJ2-2; TRBD1 is a possible D gene (5 bases). The CDR3 runs to 14 residues. CDR1 and CDR2 from the germline V gene are KGHSH and LQKENI. V lost 5 bases to trimming and J lost 0 bases, with 7 bases between them. The CDR3 DNA reads as TGTGCCAGCTCAACGACAGCGAACACCGGGGAGCTGTTTTTT. Its protein product is CASSTTANTGELFF.

CDR3 sequence reads: CASSLVSRTSGYEQYF. As DNA, the CDR3 is TGTGCCAGCAGCTTGGTGTCCAGGACTAGCGGATACGAGCAGTACTTC. The chain combines TRBV5-4 with TRBJ2-7; the match to TRBD2 covers 10 bases. CDR1 and CDR2 (germline): SGHNT, YYREEE (reference sequence). The J segment lost 4 bases and the V segment lost 0 bases, leaving 7 bases of the junction unmatched. The CDR3 runs 16 residues.